This TCR beta chain was captured by sequencing in a study of blood T cell repertoires in COVID-19. Study-wide context: Donors in the United States, Italy and Spain gave samples during acute or convalescent COVID-19.

Study members were between roughly 18 and 100 years old and lived in 24 US regions. Recovered status in Cohort 3 required two negative PCRs, clearance, or symptom resolution. TCRdb's table, derived via immunoSEQ multiplex PCR, lists solely in-frame clones and lacks some. The sample carries 140,000 to 150,000 clones, over 80% recorded once. The sequence was obtained from a man in his fifties or sixties who had recovered from COVID-19. What was sequenced was PBMCs or T cells enriched from blood (not recorded which).

In nucleotides, the CDR3 is TGCGCCAGCAGCCTACAGGGAGCTTCGGGGTACACTGAAGCTTTCTTT. The encoded protein is CASSLQGASGYTEAFF. V and J are TRBV5-1 and TRBJ1-1; D is possibly TRBD1 (6 bases). This CDR3 is 16 amino acids long. The V end lost 4 bases, the J end lost 3 bases, and 19 bases lay between the germline ends. CDR1 and CDR2 (germline): SGHRS, YFSETQ.